This TCR beta chain was sequenced during a study of blood T cell repertoires in COVID-19. This clone was detected a few times. Study processing details: Estimation of nucleated cell counts was performed using reference gene primer amplification. Clones were read by immunoSEQ multiplex PCR, and TCRdb kept only the in-frame ones, dropping some. The V and J calls and clone size are taken from that table; D and trimming were inferred from the DNA. Found here are approximately 250,000 clones, 65% to 90% of them singletons; the top ten hold approximately 5.1%. This sequence was found in a man between 45 and 60 years old with COVID-19, enrolled during active disease. Specimen: peripheral blood.

This chain's CDR3 is CASSPRQGGGMSTEAFF. The CDR3 DNA is TGTGCCAGCTCACCAAGACAGGGAGGTGGTATGAGCACTGAAGCTTTCTTT. This chain links TRBV18 with TRBJ1-1; 7 bases fit TRBD1. Germline loops: CDR1 KGHSH, CDR2 LQKENI. The CDR3 has 17 amino acids. With 2 bases clipped from V and 4 bases from J, the junction kept 13 bases outside the gene matches.